This TCR beta chain appears in the sequencing data of a study of blood T cell repertoires in COVID-19. Study summary: Acute-phase and convalescent COVID-19 samples originated in the United States, Italy and Spain.

Sequencing was performed with immunoSEQ multiplex PCR; in TCRdb, only in-frame clones are kept and a portion is missing. The sample has 330,000 or so clones, over 80% seen once; the top ten hold about 4.7%. Details on this clone: One end of the junction is discordant with germline, which a read error may explain.

The CDR3 covers 17 residues. Germline-derived CDR1 and CDR2 are LNHDA and SQIVND (reference sequence). Cohort assignment relied on participant-reported clinical history. The material sequenced was PBMCs or T cells enriched from blood (not recorded which). This clonotype was sampled from a man aged 30 to 45 who had recovered from COVID-19. V gene TRBV19 combines with J gene TRBJ2-6; the D gene is possibly TRBD1 (6 bases). The chain's CDR3 is CASSSGRGPSEANVLTF. Written as DNA, the CDR3 is TGTGCCAGTAGTTCGGGCAGGGGCCCCTCTGAGGCCAACGTCCTGACTTTC.